Listed here are 23 T cell receptor beta chains from one sample, sequenced in a study of CD8 T cells in ankylosing spondylitis. TCRdb processed the 5' RACE reads anew with MiXCR; each CDR3 protein has one entry. The sample carries 100,000 to 150,000 distinct CDR3 sequences, about 7% recorded once. The source material was blood, either unsorted or a sorted T cell fraction (not recorded which). The receptors were sampled from a male donor with ankylosing spondylitis or in good health (not recorded which).

Here the CDR3 reads CASSFLGQGGNQPQHF. Written as DNA, the CDR3 is TGTGCCAGCAGTTTTCTAGGACAGGGGGGCAATCAGCCCCAGCATTTT. This rearrangement joins TRBV28 to TRBJ1-5; 10 bases match TRBD1. Losses at the gene ends were 3 bases for V and 2 bases for J; bases not matched to a gene: 4. CDR3 length equals 16 residues. Germline assignment: CDR1 MDHEN and CDR2 SYDVKM.

This clonotype has at least ten counts. The V gene is TRBV3-1, the J gene TRBJ1-6; 7 bases align to TRBD1. The CDR3 is 16 amino acids. The V gene's germline CDR1 is LGHDT and CDR2 YNNKEL (reference sequence). V was pared by 3 bases and J by 8 bases, with 10 bases of the junction left unmatched. As DNA, the CDR3 is TGTGCCAGCAGCCACTCTTGGACAGGAAAGGATTCACCCCTCCACTTT. Encoded protein: CASSHSWTGKDSPLHF.

This clonotype was seen many times. The V gene is TRBV12-3 or TRBV12-4, the J gene TRBJ2-7; TRBD1 matches 9 bases. J was trimmed by 9 bases and V by 5 bases; bases with no gene match: 5. The CDR3 loop spans 12 amino acids. In nucleotides, the CDR3 is TGTGCCAGCAGTCTAGGACAGGGGCTGCAGTACTTC. This translates into CASSLGQGLQYF.

The table lists this clonotype with many counts. The chain has TRBV11-3 and TRBJ1-4; D is unclear. The CDR3 covers 15 residues. CDR1 SGHNT and CDR2 YENEEA come from the germline V gene. The ends were cut back, 6 bases at V and 1 base at J, with 12 bases in the middle. The CDR3 sequence: CASSPRGRTNEKLFF. The CDR3 DNA sequence: TGTGCCAGCAGTCCTCGAGGACGAACTAATGAAAAACTGTTTTTT.

The genes are TRBV29-1 and TRBJ2-5; D unclear. Between the trimmed V and J ends, which lost 4 bases and 1 base, there was a span of 10 bases. This CDR3 is built from 13 residues. CDR1 SQVTM and CDR2 ANQGSEA come from the germline V gene. CDR3 in DNA: TGCAGCGTTGGGAAGGCCCTCCAAGAGACCCAGTACTTC. Protein product: CSVGKALQETQYF.

This clonotype was counted only a few times. The junction departs from germline at one end; a sequencing error may be responsible. The genes are TRBV20-1 and TRBJ1-1, with D perhaps matching TRBD1 (6 bases). The CDR3 is made up of 11 amino acids. CDR1 and CDR2 (germline): DFQATT, SNEGSKA (reference sequence). CDR3 DNA: TGCCAATCGGGGGGGGCCCAATCCGCGGCTTTT. This codes for CQSGGAQSAAF.

The V call is TRBV18, the J call TRBJ1-1; weak D call: TRBD1 (6 bases). CDR3 length: 12 amino acids. Per the germline V gene, CDR1 is KGHSH and CDR2 is LQKENI. V lost 3 bases and J lost 7, with 9 bases in between. In nucleotides, the CDR3 is TGTGCCAGCTCACCGGAGGACAGTGAAGCTTTCTTT. This gives the protein CASSPEDSEAFF.

This clonotype was observed many times. V usage is TRBV12-3 or TRBV12-4 and J usage is TRBJ2-2; D gene ambiguous. Deletions cut 5 bases from V and 1 base from J, with 8 bases between. The CDR3 runs 14 residues. CDR3 sequence reads: CASSRVQNTGELFF. In DNA, the CDR3 is TGTGCCAGCAGTCGAGTCCAGAACACCGGGGAGCTGTTTTTT.

This clonotype showed up many times. The V and J genes are TRBV20-1 and TRBJ2-5; possible D gene TRBD2, 6 bases. Germline CDR1 reads DFQATT; CDR2 reads SNEGSKA (reference sequence). V lost 3 bases and J 7 bases, leaving 21 bases between the germline ends. The CDR3 has 15 amino acids. This chain's CDR3 is CSASVLRGPQGTQYF. CDR3 bases: TGCAGTGCTAGTGTCTTGCGGGGTCCCCAGGGGACCCAGTACTTC.

About this clonotype itself: A much larger clone lies a single base off, so this may be a read error. The chain has TRBV5-1 and TRBJ1-4; 11 positions agree with TRBD1. Germline assignment: CDR1 SGHRS and CDR2 YFSETQ. The length of the CDR3 is 16 residues. The CDR3 DNA reads TGCACCAGCAGCTTAAGCCCGGGACAGGGGGTTGAAAAACTGTTTTTT. Translated, it gives CTSSLSPGQGVEKLFF.

This chain uses TRBV12-3 or TRBV12-4 with TRBJ2-4, with 8 bases fitting TRBD1. V lost 6 bases and J lost 10; bases outside the gene matches: 8. The CDR3 length is 13 residues. The chain's CDR3 is CASSTGGGRIQYF. As DNA, the CDR3 is TGTGCCAGCAGCACAGGGGGAGGTAGGATTCAGTACTTC.

This clonotype was counted many times. V and J are TRBV27 and TRBJ2-7; D possibly corresponds to TRBD2 (5 bases). Germline lookup yields CDR1 MNHEY and CDR2 SMNVEV (reference sequence). V was pared by 5 bases and J by 3 bases, with 11 bases between. The CDR3 is made up of 13 amino acids. The CDR3 DNA is TGTGCCAGCAGTCTCGGGGTGGGCTACGAGCAGTACTTC. It codes for CASSLGVGYEQYF.

In its sample, this clonotype was seen many times. The J gene is TRBJ1-3, the V gene TRBV7-3; no firm D call. V was shortened by 5 bases and J by 7 bases, with 15 bases between the two germline ends. The CDR3 totals 14 residues. The germline V gene encodes CDR1 SGHTA and CDR2 FQGTGA. CDR3 sequence reads: CASSDPTSGNTIYF. In DNA, the CDR3 is TGTGCCAGCAGCGACCCGACAAGCGGCAACACCATATATTTT.

This clonotype was seen ten or more times. The chain is built from TRBV6-5 and TRBJ2-1, with 8 bases aligning to TRBD2. V gave up 0 bases and J gave up 8 bases; unmatched junction bases: 9. The CDR3 sequence is 16 residues long. Germline assignment: CDR1 MNHEY and CDR2 SVGAGI. This CDR3 reads CASSYSGSGIEDEQFF. In DNA form, the CDR3 reads TGTGCCAGCAGTTACTCGGGTAGCGGGATTGAGGATGAGCAGTTCTTC.

This clonotype was seen many times. The chain has TRBV4-3 and TRBJ2-2; no firm D call. With 1 base removed from V and 4 bases from J, the gap between germline ends came to 13 bases. The CDR3 totals 16 residues. Per germline, CDR1 LGHNA and CDR2 YSLEER. CDR3 loop: CASSQVLERGTGELFF. In DNA form, the CDR3 reads TGCGCCAGCAGCCAAGTTCTTGAGAGAGGCACCGGGGAGCTGTTTTTT.

The sample holds many counts of this clonotype. The chain is built from TRBV6-5 and TRBJ2-5; 7 nucleotides line up with TRBD2. V trimming: 4 bases; J trimming: 4 bases; junction bases outside the gene matches: 6. CDR1 and CDR2 (germline): MNHEY, SVGAGI. The CDR3 runs 14 residues. The CDR3 DNA follows: TGTGCCAGCAGTTGGGGGGGGGGAGGAGAGACCCAGTACTTC. Amino acid sequence: CASSWGGGGETQYF.

This clonotype was found many times. J is TRBJ2-2 and V is TRBV19, with D perhaps matching TRBD2 (7 bases). Germline lookup yields CDR1 LNHDA and CDR2 SQIVND (reference sequence). Trimming left V 7 bases short and J 1 base short, with 16 bases between. The CDR3 extends over 16 amino acids. In nucleotides, the CDR3 is TGTGCCAGTAACCAGAGGGGGGGCAAGAACACCGGGGAGCTGTTTTTT. The encoded protein is CASNQRGGKNTGELFF.

In this sample, this clonotype turned up many times. The chain uses TRBV29-1 and TRBJ2-5; D may correspond to TRBD1 or TRBD2 (6 bases each). The CDR3 totals 15 residues. Trimming shortened V by 3 bases and J by 0 bases, and 14 bases separated the two germline ends. Germline V gene sequence: CDR1 SQVTM, CDR2 ANQGSEA. In DNA form, the CDR3 reads TGCAGCGTTGATGGGGGGCCAATCTACCAAGAGACCCAGTACTTC. It translates to CSVDGGPIYQETQYF. Variable domain in full (rest from reference TRBV29-1 and TRBJ2-5): SAVISQKPSRDICQRGTSLTIQCQVDSQVTMMFWYRQQPGQSLTLIATANQGSEATYESGFVIDKFPISRPNLTFSTLTVSNMSPEDSSIYLCSVDGGPIYQETQYFGPGTRLLVL.

At least ten counts were recorded for this clonotype. This chain links TRBV27 with TRBJ2-3; a weak D match, TRBD1 (6 bases). The germline CDR1 and CDR2 sequences are MNHEY and SMNVEV (reference sequence). V gave up 9 bases and J gave up 3 bases, with 19 bases separating them. The length of the CDR3 is 15 residues. The CDR3 loop reads CASHKGVELTDTQYF. The CDR3 nucleotides are TGTGCCAGTCATAAGGGGGTAGAACTAACAGATACGCAGTATTTT.

Many counts were recorded for this clonotype. The chain couples TRBV12-3 or TRBV12-4 to TRBJ2-2; 8 bases are a match to TRBD1. With V trimmed by 6 bases and J by 2 bases, 5 bases remained unmatched. The CDR3 is 15 residues long. The CDR3 sequence: CASSVGQGNTGELFF. The CDR3 DNA is TGTGCCAGCAGCGTCGGACAGGGTAACACCGGGGAGCTGTTTTTT.

In its sample, this clonotype was seen many times. V is TRBV12-3 or TRBV12-4 and J is TRBJ2-2; D uncertain. The CDR3 runs 14 residues. V was cut by 7 bases and J by 1 base, with 10 bases left in between. The CDR3 DNA reads as TGTGCCAGCACCACCGGACGGAACACCGGGGAGCTGTTTTTT. Its translation is CASTTGRNTGELFF.

There are many counts of this clonotype. The chain joins TRBV29-1 to TRBJ2-7; a possible D gene is TRBD1 (5 bases). Trimming pared 4 bases from V and 1 base from J, leaving 8 bases between. The CDR3 extends over 12 amino acids. Germline V gives CDR1 SQVTM, CDR2 ANQGSEA. In nucleotides, the CDR3 is TGCAGCGTTGGGGGCCCGTCCTACGAGCAGTACTTC. Translated: CSVGGPSYEQYF.

This chain links TRBV28 with TRBJ2-7; unclear D gene. The V gene's germline CDR1 is MDHEN and CDR2 SYDVKM. This CDR3 region has 12 residues. The germline V and J ends were trimmed by 2 bases and 4 bases, with 6 bases remaining between them. The CDR3 sequence is CASSLQRYEQYF. CDR3 nucleotide sequence: TGTGCCAGCAGTTTACAGAGATACGAGCAGTACTTC. Filled out from reference TRBV28 and TRBJ2-7, the complete variable domain reads DVKVTQSSRYLVKRTGEKVFLECVQDMDHENMFWYRQDPGLGLRLIYFSYDVKMKEKGDIPEGYSVSREKKERFSLILESASTNQTSMYLCASSLQRYEQYFGPGTRLTVT.